This T cell receptor beta chain was sequenced in a study of shared clonotypes between healthy human individuals. Clones were sequenced by immunoSEQ multiplex PCR, and TCRdb holds only the in-frame ones, with some missing. The repertoire holds 2,500,000 or so clones, roughly 93% seen once, with approximately 0.35% in the top ten. With V trimmed by 5 bases and J by 4 bases, 5 bases remained unmatched. Germline CDR1 and CDR2: SGHTA and FQGNSA. The CDR3 consists of 14 residues. The V gene is TRBV7-2, the J gene TRBJ2-7; 10 positions agree with TRBD2. The sequencing sample was made of naive CD4+ T cells from PBMCs. Subset in this sample: CD45RA+ positively selected. This receptor was obtained from a young man in good health. Some clones in this sample may be carry-over from other donors' samples. The CDR3 is CASSPSGSLYEQYF. As DNA, the CDR3 is TGTGCCAGCAGCCCTAGCGGGAGTCTGTACGAGCAGTACTTC. Together with reference TRBV7-2 and TRBJ2-7, the CDR3 gives the full variable domain: GAGVSQSPSNKVTEKGKDVELRCDPISGHTALYWYRQSLGQGLEFLIYFQGNSAPDKSGLPSDRFSAERTGGSVSTLTIQRTQQEDSAVYLCASSPSGSLYEQYFGPGTRLTVT.